These T cell receptor beta chains were read from a single sample in a study of cytomegalovirus exposure and HLA in healthy donors. Clones were sequenced by immunoSEQ multiplex PCR, and TCRdb holds only the in-frame ones, with some missing. The table records 200,000 to 300,000 clones, around 86% of them present only once. Input material: PBMCs. These receptors all stem from a woman in her thirties in good health and CMV-seropositive. The CDR3 runs from the conserved cysteine through the conserved F or W. Each record gives: V gene, D gene, clone size, J gene, CDR3 DNA, CDR3 protein. A D gene is named only where the DNA matches it firmly. Clone size is stated in some rows and not others, as once, few, many or a class when expanded.

TRBV5-4,NA,NA,TRBJ2-1,TGTGCCAGCAGCTTTAGGGACTGGGCCTACAATGAGCAGTTCTTC,CASSFRDWAYNEQFF
TRBV18,NA,NA,TRBJ1-5,TGTGCCAGCTCACTTCAACACAATCAGCCCCAGCATTTT,CASSLQHNQPQHF
TRBV30,NA,NA,TRBJ1-3,TGTGCCTGGAGTAGCTGGACATCCTCTGGAAACACCATATATTTT,CAWSSWTSSGNTIYF
TRBV21-1,NA,NA,TRBJ1-3,TGTGCCAGCAGAACAAAGGGGGCTTCGGGAAACACCATATATTTT,CASRTKGASGNTIYF
TRBV28,TRBD1,NA,TRBJ2-7,TGTGCCAGCAGTGAGGGGGCGCGGGAGCAGTACTTC,CASSEGAREQYF
TRBV28,TRBD2,NA,TRBJ2-2,TGTGCCAGCAGCCCCGGACTAGCAGGGACCGGGGAGCTGTTTTTT,CASSPGLAGTGELFF
TRBV18,NA,NA,TRBJ1-4,TGTGCCAGCTCACCTGGCAGGGTGGCTGAAAAACTGTTTTTT,CASSPGRVAEKLFF
TRBV11-3,TRBD2,NA,TRBJ2-1,TGTGCCAGCAGCTATAGCGGGAGCCGTTACAATGAGCAGTTCTTC,CASSYSGSRYNEQFF
TRBV10-1,TRBD1,NA,TRBJ1-1,TGCGCCAGCAGTGTCGGACAGGGATCCACTGAAGCTTTCTTT,CASSVGQGSTEAFF
TRBV28,NA,NA,TRBJ2-5,TGTGCCAGCACCCGTTACCGGAGTGAGACCCAGTACTTC,CASTRYRSETQYF
TRBV5-1,TRBD2,NA,TRBJ2-1,TGCGCCAGCAGCTTCGGGACTAGCGGGGATGAGCAGTTCTTC,CASSFGTSGDEQFF
TRBV30,NA,NA,TRBJ1-5,TGTGCCTGGAGTACGACAGAGAATCAGCCCCAGCATTTT,CAWSTTENQPQHF
TRBV7-9,NA,NA,TRBJ2-2,TGTGCCAGCAGCCCTTATATCGGGACCGGGGAGCTGTTTTTT,CASSPYIGTGELFF
TRBV11-3,TRBD2,NA,TRBJ2-3,TGTGCCAGCAGCTTAGCCTATAGCGTGGGAGCGGGGGATACGCAGTATTTT,CASSLAYSVGAGDTQYF
TRBV28,TRBD2,NA,TRBJ2-3,TGTGCCAGCAGACGACTAGCGGGATCGTTCACAGATACGCAGTATTTT,CASRRLAGSFTDTQYF
TRBV5-6,TRBD1,few,TRBJ2-7,TGTGCCAGCAGCAGGGACAGGGTTGTGAGGGAGCAGTACTTC,CASSRDRVVREQYF
TRBV5-8,TRBD2,NA,TRBJ2-7,TGTGCCAGCATGGGACCCGGGAGGTACGAGCAGTACTTC,CASMGPGRYEQYF
TRBV10-1,NA,NA,TRBJ2-5,TGCGCCAGCAGTGGGACAGCCGGAGAGACCCAGTACTTC,CASSGTAGETQYF
TRBV15,TRBD2,NA,TRBJ2-2,TGTGCCACCAGCACGGGACTAGCGGGAGGGCCCACCGGGGAGCTGTTTTTT,CATSTGLAGGPTGELFF
TRBV25-1,TRBD1,NA,TRBJ1-2,TGTGCCAGCAGTGAATTTGGACAGGGGTATGGCTACACCTTC,CASSEFGQGYGYTF
TRBV4-1,TRBD1,few,TRBJ1-2,TGCGCCAGCAGCCAGGGGGAAGGGGGCGGCTATGGCTACACCTTC,CASSQGEGGGYGYTF
TRBV9,TRBD2,NA,TRBJ2-2,TGTGCCAGCAGCGTAGCGGCTAGCGGGAGGTACGCGAACACCGGGGAGCTGTTTTTT,CASSVAASGRYANTGELFF
TRBV7-9,NA,NA,TRBJ1-2,TGTGCCAGCAGCCTCCAGGTGGGGGGGGTTGATGGCTACACCTTC,CASSLQVGGVDGYTF
TRBV28,NA,NA,TRBJ1-1,TGTGCCAGCAGCCACGGTTACAACACTGAAGCTTTCTTT,CASSHGYNTEAFF
TRBV2,NA,NA,TRBJ1-3,TGTGCCAGCGGACAGAGCTCTGGAAACACCATATATTTT,CASGQSSGNTIYF
TRBV28,TRBD1,NA,TRBJ2-5,TGTGCCAGCAACCCGACAGGGGCGTACCAAGAGACCCAGTACTTC,CASNPTGAYQETQYF
TRBV6-1,NA,NA,TRBJ2-1,TGTGCCAGCAGTGGGTACACAACAACCTACAATGAGCAGTTCTTC,CASSGYTTTYNEQFF
TRBV19,NA,NA,TRBJ2-3,TGTGCCAGTAGGAGTCAACTCTTCACAGATACGCAGTATTTT,CASRSQLFTDTQYF
TRBV9,NA,NA,TRBJ2-7,TGTGCCAGCAGCGTAGCAGGTGACCCTGCCTACGAGCAGTACTTC,CASSVAGDPAYEQYF
TRBV18,NA,NA,TRBJ1-2,TGTGCCAGCTCACCAGGGGGGAATGGCTACACCTTC,CASSPGGNGYTF
TRBV30,NA,NA,TRBJ2-5,TGTGCCTGGAGCCTCTTACCGGGGACCCAGTACTTC,CAWSLLPGTQYF
TRBV21-1,NA,NA,TRBJ2-5,TGTGCCAGCAGCGAAGGGCTAAGGGGGCTGGAGACCCAGTACTTC,CASSEGLRGLETQYF
TRBV5-1,NA,once,TRBJ2-3,TGCGCCAGCAGCTTGAGCGGCGGAGGGGGGGCAGATACGCAGTATTTT,CASSLSGGGGADTQYF
TRBV18,TRBD1,NA,TRBJ1-1,TGTGCCAGCTCACCCGACACAGGGGGAACTGAAGCTTTCTTT,CASSPDTGGTEAFF
TRBV28,NA,NA,TRBJ2-1,TGTGCCAGCAGTCTATATGGAACGGGAGTTAGGCAGTTCTTC,CASSLYGTGVRQFF
TRBV30,TRBD1,once,TRBJ1-1,TGTGCCGGGTTACAGGGGTCCGGGGGTGGAGCTTTCTTT,CAGLQGSGGGAFF
TRBV5-1,NA,NA,TRBJ1-5,TGCGCCAGCAGCTTGGCCGGAGGTCAGCCCCAGCATTTT,CASSLAGGQPQHF
TRBV5-1,NA,NA,TRBJ2-7,TGCGCCAGCAGAGAGTACACAGGGGAGGACGAGCAGTACTTC,CASREYTGEDEQYF
TRBV7-9,TRBD1,NA,TRBJ2-1,TGTGCCAGCAGGCCTACAGGGGGCGACTCCTACAATGAGCAGTTCTTC,CASRPTGGDSYNEQFF
TRBV19,TRBD1,once,TRBJ2-2,TGTGCCAGTAGTATAAGGGGACAGGGGGCGAACACCGGGGAGCTGTTTTTT,CASSIRGQGANTGELFF
TRBV9,NA,few,TRBJ2-3,TGTGCCAGCAGCGTAGGTTCGAGAAGCTTCACAGATACGCAGTATTTT,CASSVGSRSFTDTQYF
TRBV28,NA,NA,TRBJ2-7,TGTGCCAGCAGTTTAGATGGGGCAAACTACGAGCAGTACTTC,CASSLDGANYEQYF
TRBV29-1,TRBD2,NA,TRBJ2-2,TGCAGCGTCCAGCGGGAACACACCGGGGAGCTGTTTTTT,CSVQREHTGELFF
TRBV27,NA,NA,TRBJ2-4,TGTGCCAGCAGCCTCGACAGCCTAGCCAAAAACATTCAGTACTTC,CASSLDSLAKNIQYF
TRBV7-2,NA,NA,TRBJ1-1,TGTGCCAGCAGCTCATGGGGAGGAAACACTGAAGCTTTCTTT,CASSSWGGNTEAFF
TRBV7-9,TRBD2,NA,TRBJ2-5,TGTGCCAGCAGCCCCATACGGGGACTAGCGTTCCAAGAGACCCAGTACTTC,CASSPIRGLAFQETQYF
TRBV5-4,NA,NA,TRBJ2-2,TGTGCCAGCAGCGTCCAGGGGCTGCACACCGGGGAGCTGTTTTTT,CASSVQGLHTGELFF
TRBV7-6,NA,NA,TRBJ1-1,TGTGCCAGCAGCTGGAGGGGTGTCGACACTGAAGCTTTCTTT,CASSWRGVDTEAFF
TRBV29-1,NA,NA,TRBJ1-3,TGCAGCGGCGTACAGGGAAACACCATATATTTT,CSGVQGNTIYF
TRBV6-5,TRBD1,NA,TRBJ2-7,TGTGCCAGCAGGGTGGGACAGGGGAGCGAGCAGTACTTC,CASRVGQGSEQYF
TRBV11-2,TRBD2,NA,TRBJ2-7,TGTGCCAGCAGCCCGATAGCGGGAGGGACTCCCGAGCAGTACTTC,CASSPIAGGTPEQYF
TRBV27,TRBD1,NA,TRBJ2-5,TGTGCCAGCAGTTTATTCGGGACAGGGGAGACCCAGTACTTC,CASSLFGTGETQYF
TRBV5-6,TRBD1,NA,TRBJ2-5,TGTGCCAGCAGCTGGGGCCGACAGGGAAGTGTGGGGGAGACCCAGTACTTC,CASSWGRQGSVGETQYF
TRBV5-1,NA,few,TRBJ1-2,TGCGCCAGCAGCTCACTTAACTATGGCTACACCTTC,CASSSLNYGYTF
TRBV9,NA,NA,TRBJ1-1,TGTGCCAGCAGCGCCTGGGGGGGCGAGGGACGGGCTGAAGCTTTCTTT,CASSAWGGEGRAEAFF
TRBV28,NA,NA,TRBJ1-5,TGTGCCAGCAGCAATACGACAGGAAGCGGCAATCAGCCCCAGCATTTT,CASSNTTGSGNQPQHF
TRBV30,NA,NA,TRBJ2-7,TGTGCCTGGAGTGTCGCCCTCTACTACGAGCAGTACTTC,CAWSVALYYEQYF
TRBV29-1,NA,NA,TRBJ2-5,TGCAGCGTTGAAGGCGGTGAGCAAGAGACCCAGTACTTC,CSVEGGEQETQYF
TRBV6-6,NA,NA,TRBJ2-2,TGTGCCATGTCGGGAGACAGGGTCGACACCGGGGAGCTGTTTTTT,CAMSGDRVDTGELFF
TRBV6-1,NA,NA,TRBJ2-1,TGTGCCAGCAGTGAAATCCGAAGACTAGTAAGGGGCAATGAGCAGTTCTTC,CASSEIRRLVRGNEQFF